A few counts support the clone carrying this TCR beta chain. The data were obtained in a study of control samples from healthy donors and cancer patients. The length of the CDR3 is 16 residues. The germline CDR1 and CDR2 sequences are KGHDR and SFDVKD. V was shortened by 1 base and J by 5 bases, with 14 bases between the two germline ends. Profiled with immunoSEQ multiplex PCR; TCRdb holds only in-frame clones, not every one. The sample lists some 210,000 clones, around 90% seen once, with about 1.7% in the top ten. The sequenced sample was blood. This receptor was taken from a man in his thirties or forties in good health. This chain connects TRBV24-1 to TRBJ1-5, with unresolved D. CDR3 amino acids: CATSDFQRSQYQPQHF. The CDR3 DNA sequence: TGTGCCACCAGTGATTTTCAACGGTCCCAATATCAGCCCCAGCATTTT.